Listed here are 20 T cell receptor beta chains from one sample, sequenced in a study of blood T cell repertoires in COVID-19. Here immunoSEQ multiplex PCR was the method, and the copy in TCRdb shows in-frame clones only, minus some. Of fewer than 450,000 clones listed, more than 85% were seen once; the top ten hold 1%. Input material: PBMCs or T cells enriched from blood (not recorded which). These receptors came from a woman aged 25 to 45 who had recovered from COVID-19.

J is TRBJ1-2 and V is TRBV13; D ambiguous. The V end lost 8 bases, the J end lost 6 bases, and 16 bases lay between the germline ends. The CDR3 loop spans 13 amino acids. CDR1 PRHDT and CDR2 FYEKMQ come from the germline V gene (reference sequence). Written as DNA, the CDR3 is TGTGCCAGCGGGTCTTATGGGCAAAATGGCTACACCTTC. Protein product: CASGSYGQNGYTF.

This clone was counted a single time. The chain carries TRBV7-8 and TRBJ1-2, with a possible D match to TRBD1 (5 bases). V was shortened by 5 bases and J by 8 bases, with 15 bases between the two germline ends. Germline CDR1 and CDR2: SGHVS and FQNEAQ. The CDR3 loop spans 13 amino acids. CDR3 nucleotide sequence: TGTGCCAGCAGCGCAGGGCACTTGGCAGGCTACACCTTC. Its protein product is CASSAGHLAGYTF. Variable domain in full (rest from reference TRBV7-8 and TRBJ1-2): GAGVSQSPRYKVAKRGQDVALRCDPISGHVSLFWYQQALGQGPEFLTYFQNEAQLDKSGLPSDRFFAERPEGSVSTLKIQRTQQEDSAVYLCASSAGHLAGYTFGSGTRLTVV.

V is TRBV27 and J is TRBJ1-6, with D possibly being TRBD1 (6 bases). Trimming stripped 7 bases from V and 0 bases from J, with 13 bases between. CDR1 and CDR2 (germline): MNHEY, SMNVEV (reference sequence). CDR3 length equals 16 residues. CDR3 nucleotides: TGTGCCAGCACCGACAGGTTCAGCTCCTATAATTCACCCCTCCACTTT. It codes for CASTDRFSSYNSPLHF.

This clone was picked up one time. The chain is built from TRBV7-2 and TRBJ1-6; D unclear. V dropped 2 bases and J dropped 10 bases, with 12 bases sitting between them. CDR1 is SGHTA, CDR2 FQGNSA, per germline. The CDR3 has 14 amino acids. The CDR3 sequence: CASSLLAPGSPLHF. Written as DNA, the CDR3 is TGTGCCAGCAGCTTATTAGCACCCGGGTCACCCCTCCACTTT.

J is TRBJ2-3 and V is TRBV25-1, with 8 nucleotides matching TRBD2. CDR3 size: 17 residues. CDR1 MGHDK and CDR2 SYGVNS come from the germline V gene. With V trimmed by 3 bases and J by 2 bases, 10 bases remained unmatched. The CDR3 here is CASSEAWWRGDTDTQYF. The CDR3 region has the DNA TGTGCCAGCAGTGAGGCTTGGTGGCGGGGGGACACAGATACGCAGTATTTT.

With respect to this clone: The sample carries other DNA sequences with the same CDR3. The chain links TRBV5-6 to TRBJ1-3; D call uncertain. This CDR3 has 13 residues. V dropped 4 bases and J dropped 4 bases, with 9 bases sitting between them. Germline CDR1 SGHDT, CDR2 YYEEEE. CDR3 amino acids: CASSLLSGNTIYF. CDR3 coding DNA: TGTGCCAGCAGCCTACTATCAGGAAACACCATATATTTT.

This chain links TRBV7-7 with TRBJ2-3; 10 nucleotides align to TRBD1. Germline V lookup: CDR1 SSHAT, CDR2 FNYEAQ (reference sequence). Trimming at V came to 3 bases and at J to 2 bases, leaving 8 bases not matched to a gene. CDR3 length: 17 amino acids. The CDR3 DNA reads TGTGCCAGCAGCTTGGGGTCCGGGACAGGGGCCACAGATACGCAGTATTTT. Residues: CASSLGSGTGATDTQYF.

The V call is TRBV28, the J call TRBJ1-5; 10 bases match TRBD1. The CDR3 has 16 residues. J was trimmed by 7 bases and V by 6 bases; bases with no gene match: 12. Germline lookup yields CDR1 MDHEN and CDR2 SYDVKM. The CDR3 nucleotides are TGTGCCAGCAGAGTCCCGGGACAGGGGAACAAGCAGCCCCAGCATTTT. Its protein is CASRVPGQGNKQPQHF.

The V call is TRBV5-1, the J call TRBJ1-4, with 8 bases lining up with TRBD1. The germline V gene has CDR1 SGHRS and CDR2 YFSETQ. The V and J ends lost 0 bases and 6 bases, in that order; junction bases with no gene match: 4. This CDR3 contains 15 residues. The CDR3 region is CASSLDLTGDEKLFF. The CDR3 coding sequence is TGCGCCAGCAGCTTGGATTTGACAGGGGATGAAAAACTGTTTTTT.

The chain links TRBV27 to TRBJ2-1; 7 bases are shared with TRBD1. Germline-derived CDR1 and CDR2 are MNHEY and SMNVEV (reference sequence). The CDR3 loop spans 15 amino acids. J gave up 7 bases and V 7 bases, and 13 bases lay outside the gene matches. The CDR3 coding sequence is TGTGCCAGCATTCGCCTGGAAGGGGGCAAGAATGAGCAGTTCTTC. Protein: CASIRLEGGKNEQFF.

The rearrangement uses TRBV3-1 (or the pseudogene TRBV3-2) and TRBJ2-7; TRBD1 agrees at 9 bases. The V and J ends lost 0 bases and 3 bases, in that order; junction bases with no gene match: 15. Germline CDR1 reads LGHDT; CDR2 reads YNNKEL (reference sequence). The CDR3 loop spans 19 amino acids. As DNA, the CDR3 is TGTGCCAGCAGCCAAGATCCTGGACAGGGGAAGGAATTCTTCTACGAGCAGTACTTC. This translates into CASSQDPGQGKEFFYEQYF.

This clone was observed a few times. The rearrangement joins TRBV29-1 to TRBJ1-2, with D perhaps TRBD1 (5 bases). Per germline, CDR1 SQVTM and CDR2 ANQGSEA. The V and J ends lost 6 bases and 2 bases respectively, with 16 bases between them. The CDR3 has 14 residues. CDR3 bases: TGCAGCGTGCCCCCCCGGGGGAGAAACTATGGCTACACCTTC. Translated: CSVPPRGRNYGYTF.

The chain links TRBV24-1 to TRBJ2-1, with a tentative D call TRBD1 (7 bases). Per the germline V gene, CDR1 is KGHDR and CDR2 is SFDVKD. V lost 5 bases and J 6 bases, leaving 13 bases between the germline ends. The CDR3 has 14 amino acids. The CDR3 here is CATSGSGGLNEQFF. The CDR3 region has the DNA TGTGCCACCAGTGGGTCAGGGGGACTCAATGAGCAGTTCTTC.

The chain recombines TRBV5-6 with TRBJ1-3; tentatively, D is TRBD1 (5 bases). The CDR3 spans 14 residues. CDR1 is SGHDT and CDR2 is YYEEEE in the germline V gene. Trimming stripped 3 bases from V and 3 bases from J, with 10 bases between. The CDR3 nucleotides read TGTGCCAGCAGCTCTCCGGGGGGTGGAAACACCATATATTTT. Residues: CASSSPGGGNTIYF.

The chain couples TRBV24-1 to TRBJ2-2; 7 bases are shared with TRBD1. CDR3 length equals 14 residues. The germline gives CDR1 KGHDR, CDR2 SFDVKD. J gave up 6 bases and V 6 bases, and 6 bases lay outside the gene matches. The CDR3 is CATSRGTVAGELFF. CDR3 bases: TGTGCCACCAGTCGAGGGACAGTAGCCGGGGAGCTGTTTTTT.

CDR3 amino acids: CASSEPPGGFNQPQHF. The DNA of the CDR3 is TGTGCCAGCAGTGAACCCCCAGGGGGCTTCAATCAGCCCCAGCATTTT. This rearrangement joins TRBV6-1 to TRBJ1-5; TRBD1 matches 8 bases. V trimming: 2 bases; J trimming: 3 bases; junction bases outside the gene matches: 6. The CDR3 extends over 16 amino acids. Germline values: CDR1 MNHNS, CDR2 SASEGT.

The count of this clone is one. V and J are TRBV7-6 and TRBJ1-1, with a weak D call TRBD1 (6 bases). Germline CDR1 is SGHVS and CDR2 is FNYEAQ. V lost 5 bases to trimming and J lost 2 bases, with 12 bases between them. The length of the CDR3 is 14 residues. This chain's CDR3 is CASSLGQYNTEAFF. Written as DNA, the CDR3 is TGTGCCAGCAGCCTCGGACAGTACAACACTGAAGCTTTCTTT.

The table lists this clone with a few counts. The J gene is TRBJ1-2, the V gene TRBV4-3; D unresolved. V lost 1 base and J 5 bases, leaving 8 bases between the germline ends. The length of the CDR3 is 13 residues. Germline loops: CDR1 LGHNA, CDR2 YSLEER. The CDR3 is CASSQAGAYGYTF. CDR3 nucleotides: TGCGCCAGCAGCCAAGCCGGAGCATATGGCTACACCTTC.

This chain uses TRBV29-1 with TRBJ1-3; D is uncertain. The CDR3 spans 14 residues. V was pared by 3 bases and J by 4 bases, with 13 bases between. Germline V gene sequence: CDR1 SQVTM, CDR2 ANQGSEA. The CDR3 bases are TGCAGCGTTGAGGGGAATGCGGGGGGAAACACCATATATTTT. As protein: CSVEGNAGGNTIYF.

The chain joins TRBV28 to TRBJ1-5; D gene uncertain. The CDR3 extends over 15 amino acids. The germline V and J ends were trimmed by 5 bases and 1 base, with 12 bases remaining between them. Germline lookup yields CDR1 MDHEN and CDR2 SYDVKM. The CDR3 DNA sequence: TGTGCCAGCAGTCTCTCGGCGGCAAGCAATCAGCCCCAGCATTTT. Encoded protein: CASSLSAASNQPQHF.